This TCR beta chain comes out of a study of blood T cell repertoires in COVID-19. About the research overall: Specimens from acute and convalescent COVID-19 originated in the United States, Italy and Spain. PBMCs, B-cell-depleted T cells, or T cells provided the cDNA or gDNA that made up the material.

Germline assignment: CDR1 LNHNV and CDR2 YYDKDF (reference sequence). The V and J ends lost 0 bases and 5 bases respectively, with 12 bases between them. CDR3 length: 15 residues. Original methodology: Reference gene primer amplification gave estimated nucleated cell counts. Profiling relied on immunoSEQ multiplex PCR, and the TCRdb table lists in-frame clones only, not all of them. V and J calls and clone size follow that table, whereas D and trimming were derived from the DNA. The sample consists of over 250,000 clones, 85% of them appearing once. The chain joins TRBV15 to TRBJ2-3; no definite D call. The sample consisted of peripheral blood. The receptor was isolated from a human donor in a cohort sampled during active COVID-19. CDR3 amino acids: CATSRDAVSGDTQYF. CDR3 coding DNA: TGTGCCACCAGCAGAGATGCCGTTTCGGGAGATACGCAGTATTTT.